These 10 T cell receptor beta chains were sequenced from one sample in a study of T cell changes during pregnancy in multiple sclerosis. TCRdb's copy holds only in-frame clones and misses some; the assay was immunoSEQ multiplex PCR. This table holds about 67,000 clones, under 95% found once. The starting material was peripheral blood, obtained after pregnancy. These receptors all stem from a female donor with multiple sclerosis, enrolled in a pregnancy study.

The CDR3 region is CASSFGTGTGMGYTF. The CDR3 nucleotides are TGTGCCAGCAGTTTTGGGACAGGGACAGGGATGGGCTACACCTTC. This chain links TRBV28 with TRBJ1-2; the match to TRBD1 covers 9 bases. With V trimmed by 3 bases and J by 8 bases, 10 bases remained unmatched. CDR1 and CDR2 from the germline V gene are MDHEN and SYDVKM. This CDR3 is built from 15 residues.

The gene calls are TRBV5-1 and TRBJ2-3; no clear D. The length of the CDR3 is 13 residues. Trimming shortened V by 1 base and J by 4 bases, and 7 bases separated the two germline ends. The germline gives CDR1 SGHRS, CDR2 YFSETQ. Here the CDR3 reads CASSLPPADTQYF. As DNA, the CDR3 is TGCGCCAGCAGCTTGCCCCCCGCAGATACGCAGTATTTT.

This clone has only a few counts. The chain employs TRBV6-4 and TRBJ2-3, with 10 nucleotides matching TRBD2. The V and J ends lost 4 bases and 0 bases, in that order; junction bases with no gene match: 1. CDR3 size: 15 residues. Germline CDR1 MRHNA, CDR2 SNTAGT. The CDR3 loop is CASSATSGSTDTQYF. The CDR3, as DNA: TGTGCCAGCAGTGCGACTAGCGGGAGCACAGATACGCAGTATTTT.

The rearrangement links TRBV7-9 to TRBJ2-1; 10 bases map to TRBD2. J was trimmed by 5 bases and V by 7 bases; bases with no gene match: 5. Germline V lookup: CDR1 SEHNR, CDR2 FQNEAQ (reference sequence). The CDR3 is 14 amino acids. The CDR3 DNA is TGTGCCAGCAACCGACTAGCGGGTAACAATGAGCAGTTCTTC. Protein product: CASNRLAGNNEQFF.

This clone was recorded only once. J is TRBJ2-1 and V is TRBV9, with TRBD2 matching 7 bases. Germline CDR1 reads SGDLS; CDR2 reads YYNGEE. Germline trimming cut 0 bases from V and 5 bases from J; bases unmatched to any gene: 5. The CDR3 loop spans 15 amino acids. The CDR3 nucleotides read TGTGCCAGCAGCGTAGAGACTAGCCCAAACAATGAGCAGTTCTTC. Translated, it gives CASSVETSPNNEQFF. The full variable domain, its missing parts supplied by reference TRBV9 and TRBJ2-1, is DSGVTQTPKHLITATGQRVTLRCSPRSGDLSVYWYQQSLDQGLQFLIQYYNGEERAKGNILERFSAQQFPDLHSELNLSSLELGDSALYFCASSVETSPNNEQFFGPGTRLTVL.

The chain combines TRBV4-2 with TRBJ1-1, with D tentatively TRBD1 (6 bases). The V gene lost 0 bases and the J gene lost 4 bases, with 27 bases spanning the gap. The CDR3 runs to 20 residues. Germline CDR1 is LGHNA and CDR2 is YNFKEQ. CDR3 amino acids: CASSQDYRETGIAGPTEAFF. CDR3 sequence (DNA): TGTGCCAGCAGCCAAGATTACAGGGAGACAGGCATCGCCGGCCCCACTGAAGCTTTCTTT.

The chain has TRBV10-3 and TRBJ2-3; TRBD2 matches 9 bases. The germline CDR1 and CDR2 sequences are ENHRY and SYGVKD. CDR3 size: 16 residues. J gave up 1 base and V 4 bases, and 6 bases lay outside the gene matches. Here the CDR3 DNA reads TGTGCCATCAGTGCGGCTAGCGGGAAGGGCACAGATACGCAGTATTTT. Translated, it gives CAISAASGKGTDTQYF.

This clone appeared a single time. The V and J genes are TRBV30 and TRBJ2-4; 8 nucleotides match TRBD2. The CDR3 loop spans 15 amino acids. Per the germline V gene, CDR1 is GTSNPN and CDR2 is SVGIG (reference sequence). V lost 4 bases, J lost 8 bases, and 13 bases stayed unmatched. The CDR3 region is CAWTLRGGRKDIQYF. The DNA for the CDR3 is TGTGCCTGGACCCTTAGGGGCGGGAGGAAGGACATTCAGTACTTC.

The chain links TRBV25-1 to TRBJ2-1; maybe TRBD1 (5 bases). V was pared by 5 bases and J by 5 bases, with 13 bases between. This CDR3 contains 14 residues. Germline-derived CDR1 and CDR2 are MGHDK and SYGVNS. The CDR3 bases are TGTGCCAGCAGTCAGGCAGGGCTAAACAATGAGCAGTTCTTC. The encoded protein is CASSQAGLNNEQFF. The whole variable domain, filled in from reference TRBV25-1 and TRBJ2-1, reads EADIYQTPRYLVIGTGKKITLECSQTMGHDKMYWYQQDPGMELHLIHYSYGVNSTEKGDLSSESTVSRIRTEHFPLTLESARPSHTSQYLCASSQAGLNNEQFFGPGTRLTVL.

On this clone itself: Sequence at one end of the junction differs from germline and may be a read error. The chain joins TRBV19 to TRBJ1-5; TRBD1 aligns across 7 bases. From germline, CDR1 is LNHDA and CDR2 SQIVND (reference sequence). The CDR3 sequence is 16 residues long. CDR3 nucleotides: TGTGCCAATAGTCCGACAGGGTTTAGGAGCAATCAGCCCCAGCATTTT. Translated: CANSPTGFRSNQPQHF.